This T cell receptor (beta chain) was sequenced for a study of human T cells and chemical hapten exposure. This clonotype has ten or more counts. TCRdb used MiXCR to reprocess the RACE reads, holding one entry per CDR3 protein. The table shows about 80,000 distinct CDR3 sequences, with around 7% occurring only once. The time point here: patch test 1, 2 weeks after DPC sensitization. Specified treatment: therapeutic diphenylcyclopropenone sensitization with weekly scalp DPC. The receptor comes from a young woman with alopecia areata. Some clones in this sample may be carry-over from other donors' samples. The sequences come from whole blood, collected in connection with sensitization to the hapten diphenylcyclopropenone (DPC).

The DNA for the CDR3 is TGCAGTGCTGAAAAGGGGGGAACAGCTAATGAAAAACTGTTTTTT. Protein: CSAEKGGTANEKLFF. The genes are TRBV20-1 and TRBJ1-4; maybe TRBD1 (6 bases). CDR1 and CDR2 from the germline V gene are DFQATT and SNEGSKA (reference sequence). Trimming removed 5 bases from V and 3 bases from J, with 16 bases in between. The CDR3 contains 15 residues.